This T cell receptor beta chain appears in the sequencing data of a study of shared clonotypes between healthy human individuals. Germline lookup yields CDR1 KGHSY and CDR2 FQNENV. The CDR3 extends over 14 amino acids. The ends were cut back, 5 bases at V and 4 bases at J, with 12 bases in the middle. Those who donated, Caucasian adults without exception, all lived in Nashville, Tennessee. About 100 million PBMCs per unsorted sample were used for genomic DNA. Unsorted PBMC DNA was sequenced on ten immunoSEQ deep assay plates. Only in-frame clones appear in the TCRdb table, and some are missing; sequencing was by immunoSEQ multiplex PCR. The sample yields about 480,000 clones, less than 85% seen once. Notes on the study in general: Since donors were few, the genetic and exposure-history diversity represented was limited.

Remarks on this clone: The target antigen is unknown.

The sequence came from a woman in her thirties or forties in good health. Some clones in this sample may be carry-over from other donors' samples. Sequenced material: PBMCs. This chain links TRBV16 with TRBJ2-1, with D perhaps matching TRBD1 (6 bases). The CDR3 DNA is TGTGCCAGCAGCGAGGGGACATTTTACAATGAGCAGTTCTTC. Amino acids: CASSEGTFYNEQFF.